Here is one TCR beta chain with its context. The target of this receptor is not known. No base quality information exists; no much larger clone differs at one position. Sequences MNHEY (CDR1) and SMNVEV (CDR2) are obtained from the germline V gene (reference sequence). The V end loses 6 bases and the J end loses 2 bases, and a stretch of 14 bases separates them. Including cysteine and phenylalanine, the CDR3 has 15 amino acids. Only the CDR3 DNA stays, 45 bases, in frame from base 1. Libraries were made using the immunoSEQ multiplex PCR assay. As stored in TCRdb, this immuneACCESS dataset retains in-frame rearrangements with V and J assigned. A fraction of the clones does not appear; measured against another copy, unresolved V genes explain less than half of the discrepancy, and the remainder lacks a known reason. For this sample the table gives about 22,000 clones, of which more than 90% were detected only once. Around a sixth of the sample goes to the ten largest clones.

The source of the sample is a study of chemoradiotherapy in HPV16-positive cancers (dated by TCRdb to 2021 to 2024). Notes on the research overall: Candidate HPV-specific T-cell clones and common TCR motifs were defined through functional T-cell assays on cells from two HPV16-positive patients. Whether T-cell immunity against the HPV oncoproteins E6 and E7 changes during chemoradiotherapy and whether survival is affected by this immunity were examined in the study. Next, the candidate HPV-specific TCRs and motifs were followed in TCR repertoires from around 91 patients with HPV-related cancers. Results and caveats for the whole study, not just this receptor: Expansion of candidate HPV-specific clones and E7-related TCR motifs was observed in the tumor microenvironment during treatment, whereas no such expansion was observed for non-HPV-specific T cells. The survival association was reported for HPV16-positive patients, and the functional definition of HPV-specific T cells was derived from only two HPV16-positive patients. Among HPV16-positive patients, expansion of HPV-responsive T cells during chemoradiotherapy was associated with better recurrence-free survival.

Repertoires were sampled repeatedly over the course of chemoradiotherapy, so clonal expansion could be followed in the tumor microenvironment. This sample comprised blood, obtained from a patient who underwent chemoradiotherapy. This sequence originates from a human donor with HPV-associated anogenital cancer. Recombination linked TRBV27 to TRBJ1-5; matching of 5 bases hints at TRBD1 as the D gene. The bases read TGTGCCAGCAGCCTTATCATGGGGGGCAATCAGCCCCAGCATTTT. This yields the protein CASSLIMGGNQPQHF.